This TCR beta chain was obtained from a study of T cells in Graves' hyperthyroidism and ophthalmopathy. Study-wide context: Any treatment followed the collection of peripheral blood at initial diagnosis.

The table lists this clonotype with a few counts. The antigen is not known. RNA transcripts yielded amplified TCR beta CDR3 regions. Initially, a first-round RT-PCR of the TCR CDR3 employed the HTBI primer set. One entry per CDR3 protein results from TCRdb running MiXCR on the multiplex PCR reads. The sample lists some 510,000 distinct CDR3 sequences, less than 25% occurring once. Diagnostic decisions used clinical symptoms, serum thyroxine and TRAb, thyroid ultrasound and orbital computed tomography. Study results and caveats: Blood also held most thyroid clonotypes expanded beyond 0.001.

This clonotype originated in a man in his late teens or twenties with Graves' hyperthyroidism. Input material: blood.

This CDR3 reads CASSQVDRGPSPLHF. CDR3 nucleotides: TGTGCCAGCAGCCAGGTCGACAGGGGGCCCTCACCCCTCCACTTT. This chain joins TRBV4-2 and TRBJ1-6; 10 bases are a match to TRBD1. The trim removed 3 bases at V and 10 bases at J, leaving 6 bases unmatched. Germline CDR1 reads LGHNA; CDR2 reads YNFKEQ. The CDR3 has 15 amino acids.